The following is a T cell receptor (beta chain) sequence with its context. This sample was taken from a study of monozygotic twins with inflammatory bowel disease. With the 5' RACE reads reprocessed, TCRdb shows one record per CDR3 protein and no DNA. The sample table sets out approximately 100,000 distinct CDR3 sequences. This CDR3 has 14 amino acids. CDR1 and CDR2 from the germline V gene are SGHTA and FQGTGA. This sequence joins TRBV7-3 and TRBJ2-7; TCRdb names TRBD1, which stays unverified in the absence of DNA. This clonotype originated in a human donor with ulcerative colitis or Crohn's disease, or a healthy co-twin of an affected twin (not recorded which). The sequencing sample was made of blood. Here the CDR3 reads CASSPPTDSYEQYF.